The rows below give T cell receptor beta chains drawn from one sample of a study of technical replicates of blood from several donors. The data were produced by immunoSEQ multiplex PCR, yet TCRdb's version contains in-frame clones alone and is incomplete. The sample has 74,000 or so clones; under 95% are singletons. The specimen was T cells isolated from PBMCs. The receptors derive from a human donor in good health. CDR3s include the opening cysteine and the closing phenylalanine or tryptophan. D genes are given only for firm matches. Clone size is not always given. Where it is, it says once, few, many or a class for expanded clones.

TRBV7-3	NA	NA	TRBJ1-1	TGTGCCAGCAGCTCCGCCGGGGTGACTGAAGCTTTCTTT	CASSSAGVTEAFF
TRBV21-1	NA	NA	TRBJ2-3	TGTGCCAGCAGCCCCGGACTGGAGAACACAGATACGCAGTATTTT	CASSPGLENTDTQYF
TRBV6-5	NA	TRBD1	TRBJ2-7	TGTGCCAGCAGTTACGGAGGACAGGGGGAGTACTTC	CASSYGGQGEYF
TRBV28	NA	NA	TRBJ1-4	TGTGCCAGCAGTTTTCCCTACACCTCCGGGGGAAAACTGTTTTTT	CASSFPYTSGGKLFF
TRBV5-6	NA	TRBD1	TRBJ1-5	TGTGCCAGCAGCTACACCCAGATGACAGGGGAGGATCAGCCCCAGCATTTT	CASSYTQMTGEDQPQHF
TRBV5-1	NA	TRBD1	TRBJ1-2	TGCGCCAGCAGCTCGGTGACCGGACAGGGAGGCTACACCTTC	CASSSVTGQGGYTF
TRBV5-4	NA	TRBD2	TRBJ2-2	TGTGCCAGCAGCGCAGCGGGCGGGAGATCGTTGGCCGGGGAGCTGTTTTTT	CASSAAGGRSLAGELFF
TRBV5-1	once	TRBD1	TRBJ2-2	TGCGCCAGCAGCCCTACAGGGGTGAACACCGGGGAGCTGTTTTTT	CASSPTGVNTGELFF
TRBV2	once	TRBD1	TRBJ1-5	TGTGCCAGCAAAGGGCCCGGACAGGGGGACAATCAGCCCCAGCATTTT	CASKGPGQGDNQPQHF
TRBV5-4	NA	NA	TRBJ2-3	TGTGCCAGCAGCTTGGTAGGGGGGGAGTCGGATACGCAGTATTTT	CASSLVGGESDTQYF
TRBV19	NA	NA	TRBJ2-3	TGTGCTACGCAGGATCGCACAGATACGCAGTATTTT	CATQDRTDTQYF
TRBV27	NA	TRBD1	TRBJ2-7	TGTGCCAGCACCTCCGGACAGGGGTACCGGGAGCAGTACTTC	CASTSGQGYREQYF
TRBV5-1	few	TRBD2	TRBJ2-3	TGCGCCAGCAGCTTGGCCGGGGGTAGCGGGAGCACAGATACGCAGTATTTT	CASSLAGGSGSTDTQYF
TRBV5-1	NA	TRBD2	TRBJ2-1	TGCGCCAGCAGCTGGACTAGCGGAAGCTCCTACAATGAGCAGTTCTTC	CASSWTSGSSYNEQFF
TRBV28	once	TRBD2	TRBJ2-1	TGTGCCAGCAGTTTCCGCCTAGGGGCTAGCGGGACGGGCAATGAGCAGTTCTTC	CASSFRLGASGTGNEQFF
TRBV14	NA	NA	TRBJ2-7	TGTGCCAGCAGCCAGGGTGCAACGGGGAGCTCCTACGAGCAGTACTTC	CASSQGATGSSYEQYF
TRBV6-1	NA	NA	TRBJ2-7	TGTGCCAGCAGCCGTCTGGGGGGGCCCTACGAGCAGTACTTC	CASSRLGGPYEQYF
TRBV28	few	TRBD1	TRBJ1-5	TGTGCCAGCAGTGCACAGGGGGATTATAGCAATCAGCCCCAGCATTTT	CASSAQGDYSNQPQHF
TRBV5-4	NA	NA	TRBJ2-1	TGTGCCAGCAGCTCCGCAGGGACTCGCAATGAGCAGTTCTTC	CASSSAGTRNEQFF
TRBV6-5	NA	NA	TRBJ1-1	TGTGCCAGCCACACGTCGAGAGGAGCGAACACTGAAGCTTTCTTT	CASHTSRGANTEAFF
TRBV4-2	NA	NA	TRBJ2-3	TGTGCCAGCAGCCAGGACGGGATTACGCAGTATTTT	CASSQDGITQYF
TRBV20-1	few	NA	TRBJ1-1	TGCAGTGCTAGTTCGTACACTGAAGCTTTCTTT	CSASSYTEAFF